A selection of T cell receptor beta chains follows, all from one sample in a study of T cell repertoires in cytomegalovirus infection. Which antigens these TCRs recognize remains unknown. From the reads, TCRdb called clonotypes with MiXCR, one entry per CDR3 protein. The sample has approximately 910,000 distinct CDR3 sequences; under 40% are singletons. The sample was cultured CD8+ T cells from PBMCs, taken from culture after CMV antigen stimulation. The receptors stem from a human donor in good health (CMV status not recorded). Some clones in this sample may be carry-over from other donors' samples. Both conserved end residues are part of each CDR3. The D gene is left open where the match is weak. Size is stated for part of the rows, as once, few or many counts, or as a class when the clone is expanded.

>.|TRBV4-1|TRBJ2-2|.
CASSQVGVDGELFF
TGCGCCAGCAGCCAAGTCGGGGTTGACGGGGAGCTGTTTTTT
>.|TRBV24-1|TRBJ1-5|.
CATSDTGLTPQPQHF
TGTGCCACCAGTGACACCGGGCTCACCCCACAGCCCCAGCATTTT
>.|TRBV7-9|TRBJ1-2|few
CASSLKQSDGYTF
TGTGCCAGCAGCTTAAAACAGTCGGATGGCTACACCTTC
>.|TRBV19|TRBJ2-1|.
CASSIPRQESSYNEQFF
TGTGCCAGTAGTATTCCCCGACAGGAGAGCTCCTACAATGAGCAGTTCTTC
>.|TRBV29-1|TRBJ2-3|few
CSVAGGDWGWSTDTQYF
TGCAGCGTTGCTGGCGGGGATTGGGGATGGAGCACAGATACGCAGTATTTT
>TRBD2|TRBV7-6|TRBJ2-3|many
CASSLFLAGPDTQYF
TGTGCCAGCAGCTTATTCCTAGCGGGGCCAGATACGCAGTATTTT
>.|TRBV27|TRBJ1-5|few
CASSLSTLYQPQHF
TGTGCCAGCAGTTTATCAACCTTATATCAGCCCCAGCATTTT
>TRBD1|TRBV12-3/TRBV12-4|TRBJ1-2|many
CASSLGTGYHGYTF
TGTGCCAGCAGTTTGGGGACAGGCTACCATGGCTACACCTTC
>.|TRBV7-9|TRBJ1-2|.
CASSWSKDGYTF
TGTGCCAGCAGCTGGAGCAAGGACGGCTACACCTTC
>.|TRBV4-2|TRBJ1-2|many
CASSQESYTF
TGTGCCAGCAGCCAAGAGAGCTACACCTTC
>TRBD1|TRBV4-1|TRBJ2-5|few
CASSQDGRTGGAGETQYF
TGCGCCAGCAGCCAAGATGGGCGGACAGGGGGCGCCGGGGAGACCCAGTACTTC
>.|TRBV7-2|TRBJ1-6|many
CASSFGHDYNSPLHF
TGTGCCAGCAGCTTCGGACACGACTATAATTCACCCCTCCACTTT
>.|TRBV7-9|TRBJ2-3|few
CASRQAGASTDTQYF
TGTGCCAGCAGGCAAGCAGGGGCTAGCACAGATACGCAGTATTTT
>TRBD2|TRBV11-1|TRBJ2-3|.
CASSFLGGASTTDTQYF
TGTGCCAGCAGCTTCCTCGGGGGGGCCTCCACCACAGATACGCAGTATTTT
>TRBD2|TRBV15|TRBJ2-3|few
CATSRGASGTDTQYF
TGTGCCACCAGCAGAGGGGCTAGCGGTACAGATACGCAGTATTTT
>.|TRBV7-8|TRBJ1-3|many
CASSQGLGNTIYF
TGTGCCAGCAGCCAGGGTTTGGGAAACACCATATATTTT